The rows below give T cell receptor beta chains drawn from one sample of a study of cytomegalovirus exposure and HLA in healthy donors. Sequencing used immunoSEQ multiplex PCR; TCRdb keeps in-frame clones, though not all of them. The sample holds 90,000 to 110,000 clones; 69% are singletons and the top ten take roughly 3.2%. The sequenced sample consisted of PBMCs. Receptors were obtained from a man aged 30-40 years in good health and CMV-seronegative. The CDR3 runs from the conserved cysteine through the conserved F or W. Expanded clones are given a class, and other clones once, few, many or no size at all.

clone_size,v_call,j_call,cdr3_aa
.,TRBV14,TRBJ2-1,CASSQVGGSYNEQFF
once,TRBV4-2,TRBJ2-1,CASSQEGSGSSVEQFF
.,TRBV21-1,TRBJ1-5,CASSAERGSNQPQHF
few,TRBV29-1,TRBJ2-5,CSVEPTGARTQYF
few,TRBV9,TRBJ1-4,CASSVYGTGDEKLFF
few,TRBV27,TRBJ2-3,CASSLPGRADTQYF
.,TRBV7-9,TRBJ1-4,CASSPRTGGNEKLFF
once,TRBV19,TRBJ1-1,CASSGLTEAFF
once,TRBV19,TRBJ2-7,CASSPWGGASSYEQYF
.,TRBV5-1,TRBJ2-1,CASSLASYNEQFF
.,TRBV5-1,TRBJ2-3,CASTGGVTDTQYF
.,TRBV30,TRBJ2-1,CAWSRNGNGRALEQFF
.,TRBV11-1,TRBJ2-5,CASSLAPGGQGAGETQYF
.,TRBV15,TRBJ1-2,CATSRDRANYGYTF
few,TRBV11-3,TRBJ2-5,CASSQPGLNQETQYF
.,TRBV2,TRBJ2-2,CASSETGSYTGELFF
.,TRBV5-3,TRBJ2-3,CARSSPPDTQYF
.,TRBV30,TRBJ1-4,CAWSDTGATNEKLFF